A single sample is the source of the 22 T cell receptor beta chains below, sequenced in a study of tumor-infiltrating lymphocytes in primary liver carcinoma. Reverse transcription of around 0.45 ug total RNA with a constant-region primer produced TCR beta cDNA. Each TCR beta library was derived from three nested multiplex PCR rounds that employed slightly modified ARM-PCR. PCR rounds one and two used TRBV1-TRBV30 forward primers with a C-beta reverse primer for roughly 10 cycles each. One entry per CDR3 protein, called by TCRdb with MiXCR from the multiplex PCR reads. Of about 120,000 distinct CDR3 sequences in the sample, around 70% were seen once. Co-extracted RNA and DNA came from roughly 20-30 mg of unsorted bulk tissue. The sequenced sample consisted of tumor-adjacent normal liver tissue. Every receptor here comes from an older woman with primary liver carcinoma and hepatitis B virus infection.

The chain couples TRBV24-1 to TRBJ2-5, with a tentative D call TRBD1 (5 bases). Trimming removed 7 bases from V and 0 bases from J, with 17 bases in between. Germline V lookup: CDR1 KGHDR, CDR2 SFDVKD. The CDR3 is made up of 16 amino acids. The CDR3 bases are TGTGCCACCAGCTCCTCAGGGCCCCCGTACCAAGAGACCCAGTACTTC. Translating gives CATSSSGPPYQETQYF.

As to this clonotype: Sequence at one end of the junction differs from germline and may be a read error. DNA for the CDR3: TGTGCCAGCAGCCTTGGGATAAAGAACACCGGGGATCTGTTTTTT. Its translation is CASSLGIKNTGDLFF. The chain has TRBV5-8 and TRBJ2-2, with D possibly TRBD2 on 5 matching bases. Germline V gene data show CDR1 as SGHTS and CDR2 as YDEGEE. The CDR3 consists of 15 residues.

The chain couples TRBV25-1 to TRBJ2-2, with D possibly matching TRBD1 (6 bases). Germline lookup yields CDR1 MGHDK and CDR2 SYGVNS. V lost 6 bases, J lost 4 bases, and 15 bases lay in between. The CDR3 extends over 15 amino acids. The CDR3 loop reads CASSPSSRGTGELFF. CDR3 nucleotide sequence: TGTGCCAGCAGCCCCTCTTCCAGGGGCACCGGGGAGCTGTTTTTT.

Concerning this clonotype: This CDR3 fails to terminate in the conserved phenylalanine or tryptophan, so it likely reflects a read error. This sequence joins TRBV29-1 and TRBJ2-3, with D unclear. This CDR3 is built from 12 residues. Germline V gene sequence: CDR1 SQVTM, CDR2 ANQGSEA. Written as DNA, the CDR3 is TGCAGAGTTGTCCTAGGCGGAGATACGCAGTATTCT. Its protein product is CRVVLGGDTQYS.

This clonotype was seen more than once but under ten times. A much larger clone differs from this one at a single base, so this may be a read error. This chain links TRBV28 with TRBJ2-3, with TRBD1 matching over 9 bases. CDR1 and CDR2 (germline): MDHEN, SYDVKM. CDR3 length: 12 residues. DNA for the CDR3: TGTGCCTGCAGCTCCCTCCGGGACAGGGCGTATTTT. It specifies CACSSLRDRAYF. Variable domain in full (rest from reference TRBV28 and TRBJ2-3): DVKVTQSSRYLVKRTGEKVFLECVQDMDHENMFWYRQDPGLGLRLIYFSYDVKMKEKGDIPEGYSVSREKKERFSLILESASTNQTSMYLCACSSLRDRAYFGPGTRLTVL.

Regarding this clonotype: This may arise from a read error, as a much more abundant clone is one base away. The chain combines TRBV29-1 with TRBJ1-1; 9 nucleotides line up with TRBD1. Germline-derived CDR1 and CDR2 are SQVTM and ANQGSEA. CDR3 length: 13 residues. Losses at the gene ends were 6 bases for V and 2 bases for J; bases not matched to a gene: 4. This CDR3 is CSVKQGANTEAFF. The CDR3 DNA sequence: TGCAGCGTAAAACAGGGGGCTAACACTGAAGCTTTCTTT.

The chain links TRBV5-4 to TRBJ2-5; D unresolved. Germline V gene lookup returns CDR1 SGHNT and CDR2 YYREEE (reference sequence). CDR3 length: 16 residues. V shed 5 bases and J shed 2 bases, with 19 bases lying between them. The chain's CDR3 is CASSRNVLSVQETQYF. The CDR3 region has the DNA TGTGCCAGCAGTCGTAATGTACTGTCCGTTCAAGAGACCCAGTACTTC.

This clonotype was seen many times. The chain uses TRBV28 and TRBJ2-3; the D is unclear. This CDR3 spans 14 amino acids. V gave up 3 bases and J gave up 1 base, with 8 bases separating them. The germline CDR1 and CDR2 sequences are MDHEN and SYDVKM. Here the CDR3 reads CASSLADGTDTQYF. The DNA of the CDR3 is TGTGCCAGCAGTTTGGCCGACGGCACAGATACGCAGTATTTT.

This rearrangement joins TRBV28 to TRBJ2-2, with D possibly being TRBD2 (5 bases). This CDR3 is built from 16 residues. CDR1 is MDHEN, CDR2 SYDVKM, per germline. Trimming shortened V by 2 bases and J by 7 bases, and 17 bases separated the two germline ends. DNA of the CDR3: TGTGCCAGCAGTTTAAATAGCGTCCAGATGGTCGGGGAGCTGTTTTTT. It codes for CASSLNSVQMVGELFF.

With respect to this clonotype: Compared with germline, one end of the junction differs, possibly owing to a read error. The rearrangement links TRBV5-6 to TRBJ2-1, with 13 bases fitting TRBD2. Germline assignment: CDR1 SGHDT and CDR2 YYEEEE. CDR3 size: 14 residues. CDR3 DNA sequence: TGCGCCAGCAGCTCGCGGACTAGCGGGAGTCTCCAGTTCTTC. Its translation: CASSSRTSGSLQFF.

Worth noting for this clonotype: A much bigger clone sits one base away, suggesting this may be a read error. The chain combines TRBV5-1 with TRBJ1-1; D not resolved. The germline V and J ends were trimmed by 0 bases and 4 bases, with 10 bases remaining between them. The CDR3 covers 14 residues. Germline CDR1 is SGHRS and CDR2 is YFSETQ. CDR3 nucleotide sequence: TGCGCCAGCAGCTTGGCGTCGACAAGCACTGAAGCTTTCTTT. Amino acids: CASSLASTSTEAFF.

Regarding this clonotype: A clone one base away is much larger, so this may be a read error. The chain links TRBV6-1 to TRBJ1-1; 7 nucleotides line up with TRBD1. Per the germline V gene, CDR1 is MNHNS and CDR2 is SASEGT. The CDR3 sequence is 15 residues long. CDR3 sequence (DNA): TGTGCCAGCAGTGCCCTGACAGGGATGAACACTGAAGTTTTCTTT. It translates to CASSALTGMNTEVFF.

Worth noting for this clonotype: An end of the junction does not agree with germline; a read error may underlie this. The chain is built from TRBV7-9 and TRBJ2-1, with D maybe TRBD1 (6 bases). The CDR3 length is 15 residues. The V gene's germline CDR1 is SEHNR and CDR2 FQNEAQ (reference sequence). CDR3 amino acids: CVGSPGTKNYNDQFF. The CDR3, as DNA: TGTGTCGGCAGCCCCGGGACAAAGAACTACAATGACCAGTTCTTC.

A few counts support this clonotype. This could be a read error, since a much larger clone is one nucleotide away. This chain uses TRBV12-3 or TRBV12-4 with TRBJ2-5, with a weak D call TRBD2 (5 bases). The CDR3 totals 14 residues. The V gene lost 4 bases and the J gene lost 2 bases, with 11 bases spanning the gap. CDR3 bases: TGTGCCAGCAGTTCGAATACGGGACAAGAGACCCAGTACTTC. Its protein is CASSSNTGQETQYF.

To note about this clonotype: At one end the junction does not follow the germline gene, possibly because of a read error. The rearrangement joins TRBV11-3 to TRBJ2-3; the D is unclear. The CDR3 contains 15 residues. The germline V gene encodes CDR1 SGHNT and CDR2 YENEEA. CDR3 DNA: TGTGCCAGCAGCTCAGATCGTCATACTACAGATACGCTGTATTTT. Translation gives CASSSDRHTTDTLYF.

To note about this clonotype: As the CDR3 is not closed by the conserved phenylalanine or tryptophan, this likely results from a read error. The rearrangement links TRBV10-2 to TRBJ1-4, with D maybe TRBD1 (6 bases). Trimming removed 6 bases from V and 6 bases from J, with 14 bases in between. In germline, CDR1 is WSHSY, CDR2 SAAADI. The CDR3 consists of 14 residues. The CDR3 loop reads CASRDQGLDEKLFS. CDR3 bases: TGCGCCAGCAGGGACCAGGGGTTGGATGAAAAACTGTTTTCT.

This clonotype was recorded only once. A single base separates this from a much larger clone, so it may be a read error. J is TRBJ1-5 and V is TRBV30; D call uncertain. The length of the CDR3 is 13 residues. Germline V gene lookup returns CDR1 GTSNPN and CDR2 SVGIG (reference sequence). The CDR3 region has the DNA TGTCCCTGGAGTAGTAGAAGGAATCAGCCCCAGCATTTT. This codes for CPWSSRRNQPQHF.

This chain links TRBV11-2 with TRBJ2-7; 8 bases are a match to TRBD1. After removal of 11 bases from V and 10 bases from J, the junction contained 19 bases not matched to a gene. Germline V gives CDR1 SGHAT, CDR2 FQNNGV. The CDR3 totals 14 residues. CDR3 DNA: TGTGCCGGCATCCCCGGACAGGGATGGGGCGATCAGTACTTC. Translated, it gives CAGIPGQGWGDQYF.

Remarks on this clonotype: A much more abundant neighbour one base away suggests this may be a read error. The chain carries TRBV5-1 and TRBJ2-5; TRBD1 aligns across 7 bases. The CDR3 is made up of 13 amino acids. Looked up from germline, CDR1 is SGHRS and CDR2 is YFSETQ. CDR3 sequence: CVSTQGDQETQYF. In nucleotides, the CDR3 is TGCGTCAGCACCCAGGGGGACCAAGAGACCCAGTACTTC.

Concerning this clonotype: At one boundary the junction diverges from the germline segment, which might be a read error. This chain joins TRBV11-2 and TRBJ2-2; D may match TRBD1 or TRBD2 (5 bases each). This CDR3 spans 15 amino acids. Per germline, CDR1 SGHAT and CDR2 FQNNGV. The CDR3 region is CASSFTGTNTVELFF. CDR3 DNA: TGTGCCAGCAGCTTCACCGGGACCAACACCGTGGAGCTGTTTTTT.

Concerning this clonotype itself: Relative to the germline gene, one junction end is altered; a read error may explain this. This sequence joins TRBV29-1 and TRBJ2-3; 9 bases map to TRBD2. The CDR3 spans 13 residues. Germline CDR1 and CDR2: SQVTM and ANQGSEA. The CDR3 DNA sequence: TGCAGCGTCAGAATAGCGGGAGCCGGTACGCGGTATTTT. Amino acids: CSVRIAGAGTRYF.

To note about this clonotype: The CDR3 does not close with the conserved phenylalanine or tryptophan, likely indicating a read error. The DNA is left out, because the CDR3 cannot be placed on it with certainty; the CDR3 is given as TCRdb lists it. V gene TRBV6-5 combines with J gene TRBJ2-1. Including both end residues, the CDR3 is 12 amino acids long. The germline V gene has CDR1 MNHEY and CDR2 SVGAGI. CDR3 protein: CASSPQPNKHFY.